This passage covers 12 T cell receptor beta chains from one sample sequenced in a study of control samples from healthy donors and cancer patients. Sequenced by immunoSEQ multiplex PCR; TCRdb stores in-frame clones only, minus some. Among 55,000 to 85,000 clones listed, roughly 90% were seen once. The sample comprised PBMCs. These receptors originate from a man aged 55 to 69 with lung cancer.

The CDR3 DNA reads TGTGCCAGCAGCTTAACTAGCGGGGGGTACTCCTACAATGAGCAGTTCTTC. Protein: CASSLTSGGYSYNEQFF. J is TRBJ2-1 and V is TRBV5-8; 12 bases match TRBD2. CDR3 length: 17 amino acids. The V segment lost 2 bases and the J segment 0 bases; nucleotides outside the gene matches: 3. Per germline, CDR1 SGHTS and CDR2 YDEGEE.

The rearrangement uses TRBV2 and TRBJ1-2; D may be TRBD1 (6 bases). In germline, CDR1 is SNHLY, CDR2 FYNNEI. V lost 3 bases to trimming and J lost 5 bases, with 16 bases between them. The CDR3 length is 15 residues. The CDR3, as DNA: TGTGCCAGCAGTGACAACAGGGATCCCATTTATGGCTACACCTTC. This sequence encodes CASSDNRDPIYGYTF.

The V and J genes are TRBV7-3 and TRBJ2-5; unclear D gene. Germline values: CDR1 SGHTA, CDR2 FQGTGA. V gave up 4 bases and J gave up 4 bases, with 10 bases separating them. This CDR3 is 13 amino acids long. Here the CDR3 DNA reads TGTGCCAGCAGCTCCCAAGAAGGAGAGACCCAGTACTTC. It specifies CASSSQEGETQYF.

In DNA form, the CDR3 reads TGTGCCACCAGGGCAGGGTCCACCTACAATGAGCAGTTCTTC. Encoded protein: CATRAGSTYNEQFF. The chain recombines TRBV24-1 with TRBJ2-1; D possibly corresponds to TRBD1 (5 bases). Looked up from germline, CDR1 is KGHDR and CDR2 is SFDVKD. The V gene lost 7 bases and the J gene lost 2 bases, with 11 bases spanning the gap. This CDR3 is 14 amino acids long.

The chain employs TRBV5-1 and TRBJ2-5; no clear D gene. V was shortened by 1 base and J by 2 bases, with 9 bases between the two germline ends. From germline, CDR1 is SGHRS and CDR2 YFSETQ. The CDR3 contains 14 residues. The CDR3 DNA is TGCGCCAGCAGCTTGAAGGACGCTCAAGAGACCCAGTACTTC. Translating it yields CASSLKDAQETQYF.

V and J are TRBV6-6 and TRBJ1-6; TRBD1 matches at 8 bases. Germline V CDR1 and CDR2: MNHNY, SVGAGI (reference sequence). V lost 6 bases and J lost 0; bases outside the gene matches: 16. The CDR3 runs 20 residues. As DNA, the CDR3 is TGTGCCAGCAGCTACGAGACAGGGGAACGAATTAGCTCCTATAATTCACCCCTCCACTTT. Protein: CASSYETGERISSYNSPLHF.

This chain joins TRBV9 and TRBJ2-2; D is ambiguous. CDR3 size: 14 residues. Deletions cut 1 base from V and 0 bases from J, with 4 bases between. Germline lookup yields CDR1 SGDLS and CDR2 YYNGEE. The CDR3 loop reads CASSVLSNTGELFF. CDR3 sequence (DNA): TGTGCCAGCAGCGTACTCTCGAACACCGGGGAGCTGTTTTTT.

The chain carries TRBV27 and TRBJ1-2; no definite D call. The V end was cut by 0 bases, the J end by 5 bases, with 10 bases between. Germline assignment: CDR1 MNHEY and CDR2 SMNVEV (reference sequence). This CDR3 comprises 14 residues. Here the CDR3 DNA reads TGTGCCAGCAGTTTATCGGCAGACCTTTATGGCTACACCTTC. Translated, it gives CASSLSADLYGYTF.

The chain recombines TRBV24-1 with TRBJ2-3; D not resolved. Germline V gene data show CDR1 as KGHDR and CDR2 as SFDVKD. This CDR3 spans 16 amino acids. Between the trimmed V and J ends, which lost 3 bases and 2 bases, there was a span of 14 bases. CDR3 residues: CATSDPSPGHTDTQYF. CDR3 DNA sequence: TGTGCCACCAGTGATCCTTCACCCGGGCACACAGATACGCAGTATTTT.

The rearrangement links TRBV10-3 to TRBJ1-3; D may be TRBD1 (5 bases). The germline V gene encodes CDR1 ENHRY and CDR2 SYGVKD. The CDR3 consists of 16 residues. Trimming took off 2 bases at V and 0 bases at J, with 11 bases between the two ends. In nucleotides, the CDR3 is TGTGCCATCAGTGAGATGCAGGGCTTCTCTGGAAACACCATATATTTT. Amino acids: CAISEMQGFSGNTIYF.

J is TRBJ2-5 and V is TRBV7-7; D is tentatively TRBD1 or TRBD2 (5 bases each). Germline V gene data show CDR1 as SSHAT and CDR2 as FNYEAQ (reference sequence). V lost 1 base to trimming and J lost 0 bases, with 12 bases between them. This CDR3 spans 16 amino acids. The CDR3 here is CASSLGWGNYQETQYF. The CDR3, as DNA: TGTGCCAGCAGCTTAGGTTGGGGGAACTACCAAGAGACCCAGTACTTC.

The rearrangement links TRBV7-7 to TRBJ2-1; D gene uncertain. The V and J ends lost 1 base and 5 bases respectively, with 9 bases between them. This CDR3 is 14 amino acids long. Germline CDR1 is SSHAT and CDR2 is FNYEAQ (reference sequence). The CDR3 region has the DNA TGTGCCAGCAGCTTAGATCCTGAGAACAATGAGCAGTTCTTC. Translation: CASSLDPENNEQFF.